The rows below give T cell receptor beta chains drawn from one sample of a study of blood T cell repertoires in COVID-19. Measured with immunoSEQ multiplex PCR; TCRdb has only the in-frame clones, and not every one. The sample yields roughly 150,000 clones, around 82% seen once. The sequenced material came from peripheral blood. The receptors come from a woman over 75 with acute or convalescent COVID-19. CDR3s include the opening cysteine and the closing phenylalanine or tryptophan. A D gene is named only where the DNA matches it firmly. Where a row states a size, it is once, few, many or the class of an expanded clone; other rows omit it.

DNA: TGTGCCAGTAGTCCAGGGGGGACCAGTGGCTACACCTTC
CDR3: CASSPGGTSGYTF
V: TRBV19
J: TRBJ1-2
D: TRBD1
size: once

DNA: TGTGCCAGCAGTTCGTTCGGGTCGTGGGACAGGGCAAACACCGGGGAGCTGTTTTTT
CDR3: CASSSFGSWDRANTGELFF
V: TRBV27
J: TRBJ2-2
D: TRBD1
size: NA

DNA: TGTGCCAGCTCGACTAGCGGGACCACAGATACGCAGTATTTT
CDR3: CASSTSGTTDTQYF
V: TRBV9
J: TRBJ2-3
D: TRBD2
size: NA

DNA: TGTGCCAGCAGCACCAGGAACACTGAAGCTTTCTTT
CDR3: CASSTRNTEAFF
V: TRBV12-3/TRBV12-4
J: TRBJ1-1
D: NA
size: NA

DNA: TGTGCCAGCTCACCCACAGGGAGCGAGCAGTACTTC
CDR3: CASSPTGSEQYF
V: TRBV18
J: TRBJ2-7
D: NA
size: NA

DNA: TGCGCCAGCAGCTCATCCCCAGGTCACACTGAAGCTTTCTTT
CDR3: CASSSSPGHTEAFF
V: TRBV5-1
J: TRBJ1-1
D: NA
size: NA

DNA: TGTGCCAGCAGCTTGGGACAGAACACCGGGGAGCTGTTTTTT
CDR3: CASSLGQNTGELFF
V: TRBV7-2
J: TRBJ2-2
D: NA
size: NA

DNA: TGCGCCAGCAGCCAAGGCGGCAGGAGGGCCACAACTAATGAAAAACTGTTTTTT
CDR3: CASSQGGRRATTNEKLFF
V: TRBV4-1
J: TRBJ1-4
D: NA
size: NA

DNA: TGTGCCAGCAGCCCCGAAGCGGGAGGCATAATAGAGACCCAGTACTTC
CDR3: CASSPEAGGIIETQYF
V: TRBV14
J: TRBJ2-5
D: TRBD2
size: NA

DNA: TGTGCCAGTAGTAGGGCAGGGGGCAATGAAGCTTTCTTT
CDR3: CASSRAGGNEAFF
V: TRBV19
J: TRBJ1-1
D: TRBD1
size: NA

DNA: TGTGCCAGCAGTGATGCCGGGACAGGGGAAGGAGAGACCCAGTACTTC
CDR3: CASSDAGTGEGETQYF
V: TRBV28
J: TRBJ2-5
D: TRBD1
size: NA

DNA: TGCGCCAGCAGTCAACTAGCGGGGGGGCCAGACACCGGGGAGCTGTTTTTT
CDR3: CASSQLAGGPDTGELFF
V: TRBV10-2
J: TRBJ2-2
D: TRBD2
size: NA

DNA: TGTGCCATCAGTGACGCGGGGAGCACAGATACGCAGTATTTT
CDR3: CAISDAGSTDTQYF
V: TRBV10-3
J: TRBJ2-3
D: NA
size: NA

DNA: TGTGCCAGCAGTGAGGCAGGGGCGTCCTCGGAGACCCAGTACTTC
CDR3: CASSEAGASSETQYF
V: TRBV25-1
J: TRBJ2-5
D: NA
size: NA

DNA: TGTGCCAGCTCACCAGGGCCCGTCAGCTCTGGGGCCAACGTCCTGACTTTC
CDR3: CASSPGPVSSGANVLTF
V: TRBV18
J: TRBJ2-6
D: NA
size: NA

DNA: TGTGCCAGCAGCTTAAGTGGCCTAGCGGGGGCCGAGCAGTACTTC
CDR3: CASSLSGLAGAEQYF
V: TRBV11-2
J: TRBJ2-7
D: TRBD2
size: NA

DNA: TGTGCCAGCAGTTATCGGATAGGAGGGACAGGGAACAATGAGCAGTTCTTC
CDR3: CASSYRIGGTGNNEQFF
V: TRBV6-2/TRBV6-3
J: TRBJ2-1
D: TRBD1
size: NA

DNA: TGTGCCAGTAGTAGGGGACTTATGAACACTGAAGCTTTCTTT
CDR3: CASSRGLMNTEAFF
V: TRBV19
J: TRBJ1-1
D: NA
size: NA

DNA: TGTGCCAGCAACCGAGAACCGGGACAGGTGTCTGAAGCTTTCTTT
CDR3: CASNREPGQVSEAFF
V: TRBV6-6
J: TRBJ1-1
D: TRBD1
size: NA

DNA: TGTGCCATCAGAGTAGGGGAGAACACTGAAGCTTTCTTT
CDR3: CAIRVGENTEAFF
V: TRBV10-3
J: TRBJ1-1
D: NA
size: once

DNA: TGCGCCAGCAGCGAAACCGGGGGTAGCGGGACCTACGTGCAGTACTTC
CDR3: CASSETGGSGTYVQYF
V: TRBV5-1
J: TRBJ2-7
D: TRBD2
size: few

DNA: TGCAGCGTTGAAGCTGGTTGGGGACAGGGGATCTACGAGCAGTACTTC
CDR3: CSVEAGWGQGIYEQYF
V: TRBV29-1
J: TRBJ2-7
D: TRBD1
size: NA

DNA: TGTGCCAGCAGTCCCCCCGGGTATGGCTACACCTTC
CDR3: CASSPPGYGYTF
V: TRBV12-3/TRBV12-4
J: TRBJ1-2
D: NA
size: NA

DNA: TGTGCCAGTAGTATGGGATCACAGCGGCAGCCCCAGCATTTT
CDR3: CASSMGSQRQPQHF
V: TRBV19
J: TRBJ1-5
D: NA
size: NA

DNA: TGCGCCAGCAGCTTGGGTACAGGGAACGGCGATGAAAAACTGTTTTTT
CDR3: CASSLGTGNGDEKLFF
V: TRBV5-1
J: TRBJ1-4
D: NA
size: NA

DNA: TGTGCCAGCATTCGTGCAGAGGGACAGGGCTACGAGCAGTACTTC
CDR3: CASIRAEGQGYEQYF
V: TRBV6-5
J: TRBJ2-7
D: TRBD1
size: NA

DNA: TGTGCCAGTCTACAGGGGGGCATCTCCTACGAGCAGTACTTC
CDR3: CASLQGGISYEQYF
V: TRBV28
J: TRBJ2-7
D: TRBD1
size: NA

DNA: TGTGCCAGCAGCTTCTGGAGCTCCTATAATTCACCCCTCCACTTT
CDR3: CASSFWSSYNSPLHF
V: TRBV7-9
J: TRBJ1-6
D: NA
size: NA

DNA: TGTGCCAGCAGCCGTGACAGGAACACTGAAGCTTTCTTT
CDR3: CASSRDRNTEAFF
V: TRBV7-3
J: TRBJ1-1
D: NA
size: NA

DNA: TGTGCCAGCACCGGGACAGTAGATGGGCCCCAGCATTTT
CDR3: CASTGTVDGPQHF
V: TRBV6-6
J: TRBJ1-5
D: TRBD1
size: NA

DNA: TGCAGCGTGTCGCGAGAGACCCAGTACTTC
CDR3: CSVSRETQYF
V: TRBV29-1
J: TRBJ2-5
D: NA
size: NA

DNA: TGTGCCAGCAGTTACGGTCAGCGGACCACGGTAGATACGCAGTATTTT
CDR3: CASSYGQRTTVDTQYF
V: TRBV6-5
J: TRBJ2-3
D: NA
size: NA

DNA: TGCGCCAGCAGCCAAGATCGGGGGGCAACTAATGAAAAACTGTTTTTT
CDR3: CASSQDRGATNEKLFF
V: TRBV4-3
J: TRBJ1-4
D: NA
size: NA

DNA: TGCGCCAGCAGCTCGGGACAGGGGATCGCTGAAGCTTTCTTT
CDR3: CASSSGQGIAEAFF
V: TRBV5-1
J: TRBJ1-1
D: TRBD1
size: NA

DNA: TGTGCCAGCAGTCCTCCAAGGTCGGGGGACACCGGGGAGCTGTTTTTT
CDR3: CASSPPRSGDTGELFF
V: TRBV25-1
J: TRBJ2-2
D: NA
size: few

DNA: TGCGCCAGCAGCCAAGTACCCCTCAGACAGGGTACTAATGAAAAACTGTTTTTT
CDR3: CASSQVPLRQGTNEKLFF
V: TRBV4-1
J: TRBJ1-4
D: TRBD1
size: once

DNA: TGTGCCAGCAGCCAAGATCTAGAGACGAAGAATTCACCCCTCCACTTT
CDR3: CASSQDLETKNSPLHF
V: TRBV3-1/TRBV3-2
J: TRBJ1-6
D: NA
size: once

DNA: TGTGCCAGCAGCGAGGGAGGGAATTCACCCCTCCACTTT
CDR3: CASSEGGNSPLHF
V: TRBV9
J: TRBJ1-6
D: NA
size: NA

DNA: TGTGCCAGCAGCTTGGCCGGCGGGATTCACGAGCAGTACTTC
CDR3: CASSLAGGIHEQYF
V: TRBV5-8
J: TRBJ2-7
D: NA
size: NA

DNA: TGTGCCAGCTCATCTGGACTAGCGGGGACGAACACCGGGGAGCTGTTTTTT
CDR3: CASSSGLAGTNTGELFF
V: TRBV18
J: TRBJ2-2
D: TRBD2
size: NA